The rows below give T cell receptor beta chains drawn from one sample of a study of T-cell reconstitution after alpha-beta-depleted transplantation in children. TCRdb called the PCR reads again in MiXCR, with one record for every CDR3 protein. The table records roughly 310,000 distinct CDR3 sequences, approximately 23% of them present only once. The material was PBMCs, mostly from graft donor cells, obtained 180 days after TCRalphabeta/CD19-depleted stem cell transplant. The receptors stem from a male patient younger than 18 who had a stem cell transplant for acute lymphoblastic leukemia, so the T cells may come from the graft donor. The CDR3 runs from the conserved cysteine through the conserved F or W. The D gene is left open where the match is weak. Size is omitted from some rows. Given values are once, few, many or a class for expanded clones.

-	TRBJ2-3	TRBV4-1	few	CASSQMGTVTDTQYF	TGCGCCAGCAGCCAGATGGGAACGGTTACAGATACGCAGTATTTT
-	TRBJ1-2	TRBV5-1	few	CASSSGTVANYGYTF	TGCGCCAGCAGCTCGGGGACGGTAGCTAACTATGGCTACACCTTC
-	TRBJ2-5	TRBV7-3	few	CASSLVGGGQETQYF	TGTGCCAGCAGCTTAGTGGGAGGGGGGCAAGAGACCCAGTACTTC
-	TRBJ2-5	TRBV12-3/TRBV12-4	few	CASSFGTSIETQYF	TGTGCCAGCAGTTTTGGGACTTCCATAGAGACCCAGTACTTC
-	TRBJ2-7	TRBV12-5	few	CASGLAPGPFLYEQYF	TGTGCTAGTGGTTTGGCGCCGGGACCCTTCCTGTACGAGCAGTACTTC
TRBD1	TRBJ2-1	TRBV3-1	-	CASSRDRGPYNEQFF	TGTGCCAGCAGCCGCGACAGGGGGCCGTACAATGAGCAGTTCTTC
-	TRBJ2-5	TRBV7-7	-	CASSALTAGNQETQYF	TGTGCCAGCAGCGCCCTAACGGCGGGAAACCAAGAGACCCAGTACTTC
-	TRBJ2-7	TRBV21-1	-	CASSKEEGGPRAYEQYF	TGTGCCAGCAGCAAAGAGGAAGGGGGCCCCAGGGCCTACGAGCAGTACTTC
TRBD2	TRBJ2-2	TRBV2	-	CASRGLAGGNGELFF	TGTGCCAGCAGAGGACTAGCGGGAGGAAACGGGGAGCTGTTTTTT
TRBD1	TRBJ1-2	TRBV5-1	-	CASSLDRGPRYGYTF	TGCGCCAGCAGCTTGGACAGGGGGCCGCGATATGGCTACACCTTC
TRBD1	TRBJ1-6	TRBV27	few	CASAFRGYGDSPLHF	TGTGCCAGCGCCTTCAGGGGGTACGGAGATTCACCCCTCCACTTT
-	TRBJ1-4	TRBV6-8	-	CASSYCPGTRNEKLFF	TGTGCCAGCAGTTACTGCCCGGGAACCAGGAATGAAAAACTGTTTTTT
-	TRBJ2-2	TRBV3-1	few	CASSQAAARELFF	TGTGCCAGCAGCCAGGCGGCGGCTAGGGAGCTGTTTTTT
TRBD2	TRBJ2-7	TRBV11-2	-	CASSSLAGVVEQYF	TGTGCCAGCAGCTCCCTAGCGGGAGTGGTTGAGCAGTACTTC
TRBD2	TRBJ2-7	TRBV3-1	-	CASSHPQTSGKDEQYF	TGTGCCAGCAGCCATCCGCAGACTAGCGGGAAGGACGAGCAGTACTTC
-	TRBJ1-2	TRBV9	few	CASSVWGATNYGYTF	TGTGCCAGCAGCGTATGGGGGGCCACTAACTATGGCTACACCTTC
-	TRBJ2-7	TRBV5-1	-	CASSGGGVRVLKHPYEQYF	TGCGCCAGCAGCGGCGGAGGAGTAAGAGTCCTAAAGCATCCCTACGAGCAGTACTTC
TRBD2	TRBJ2-5	TRBV18	-	CASSPLRTSHLQETQYF	TGTGCCAGCTCACCTCTAAGGACTAGCCACCTCCAAGAGACCCAGTACTTC
TRBD2	TRBJ2-1	TRBV7-8	-	CASSLGPLGGRAYNEQFF	TGTGCCAGCAGCTTAGGACCTCTGGGCGGGAGGGCCTACAATGAGCAGTTCTTC
-	TRBJ2-1	TRBV5-1	-	CASSFGESHNEQFF	TGCGCCAGCAGCTTTGGGGAGTCCCACAATGAGCAGTTCTTC